The 7 T cell receptor beta chains presented below share a single source sample, sequenced in a study of beta chain features in type 1 diabetes (dated by TCRdb to the late 2010s). The library was built by means of the immunoSEQ multiplex PCR assay. The entire amount of isolated RNA was reverse transcribed using the High Capacity cDNA Reverse Transcription Kit, so the sequenced TCRB transcripts were expressed ones. TCRdb provides this immuneACCESS table in a form limited to in-frame rearrangements. Some clones are lacking; in checked studies, under half of them reflect an unresolved V gene, and why the rest are absent is not known. Across this sample there are over 350,000 clones, with about 15% seen only once. Approximately 0.019% of the sample comes from the top ten. Sequencing was done on a sample of naive CD4+ T cells from blood. Explained via the paper, the cell subset or site label denotes: true naive CD4+ T cells. These receptors were taken from a young woman in good health.

This clone was observed a handful of times. The V call is TRBV7-9, the J call TRBJ1-1, with 7 bases aligning to TRBD1. Germline V CDR1 and CDR2: SEHNR, FQNEAQ (reference sequence). The CDR3 length is 13 residues. The trim removed 5 bases at V and 8 bases at J, leaving 8 bases unmatched. The CDR3 bases are TGTGCCAGCAGCGGCCCAGGGGGATTCGAAGCTTTCTTT. Translation: CASSGPGGFEAFF.

The V gene is TRBV9, the J gene TRBJ2-1; D is ambiguous. The germline V gene encodes CDR1 SGDLS and CDR2 YYNGEE. Trimming left V 4 bases short and J 3 bases short, with 8 bases between. The CDR3 runs to 13 residues. The CDR3 DNA follows: TGTGCCAGCAGCCCGAGGATCTACAATGAGCAGTTCTTC. It yields the protein CASSPRIYNEQFF.

This sequence joins TRBV7-9 and TRBJ2-2, with D possibly TRBD2 on 6 matching bases. CDR3 length equals 16 residues. Germline V gives CDR1 SEHNR, CDR2 FQNEAQ (reference sequence). Trimming removed 5 bases from V and 0 bases from J, with 13 bases in between. The CDR3 coding sequence is TGTGCCAGCAGCCCCCGGGACTCCCCGAACACCGGGGAGCTGTTTTTT. Residues: CASSPRDSPNTGELFF.

The J gene is TRBJ2-4, the V gene TRBV5-6; 8 bases are a match to TRBD1. The CDR3 runs 13 residues. Germline CDR1 and CDR2: SGHDT and YYEEEE. The V segment lost 0 bases and the J segment 12 bases; nucleotides outside the gene matches: 5. This CDR3 is CASSLARGQAQYF. CDR3 sequence (DNA): TGTGCCAGCAGCTTGGCCAGGGGACAGGCTCAGTACTTC.

This clone was counted between two and nine times. The V call is TRBV7-9, the J call TRBJ1-3, with 7 bases that match TRBD1. The CDR3 runs 16 residues. Germline lookup yields CDR1 SEHNR and CDR2 FQNEAQ (reference sequence). Trimming at V came to 5 bases and at J to 3 bases, leaving 10 bases not matched to a gene. The chain's CDR3 is CASSKRQGTIGNTIYF. In DNA, the CDR3 is TGTGCCAGCAGCAAAAGACAGGGAACGATTGGAAACACCATATATTTT.

CDR3 residues: CASSQDGAGNFYNEQFF. In nucleotides, the CDR3 is TGTGCCAGCAGCCAAGATGGGGCGGGGAATTTCTACAATGAGCAGTTCTTC. The chain joins TRBV14 to TRBJ2-1; D perhaps matches TRBD2 (6 bases). Between the trimmed V and J ends, which lost 0 bases and 3 bases, there was a span of 15 bases. CDR3 length: 17 amino acids. Germline assignment: CDR1 SGHDN and CDR2 FVKESK.

This clone occurred a few times. The rearrangement uses TRBV7-3 and TRBJ2-1; 9 bases are a match to TRBD1. The CDR3 spans 15 residues. Trimming cost V 2 bases and J 7 bases; bases outside gene matches: 6. CDR1 SGHTA and CDR2 FQGTGA come from the germline V gene. CDR3 in amino acids: CASSLGDRVGNEQFF. The DNA for the CDR3 is TGTGCCAGCAGCTTAGGGGACAGGGTTGGGAATGAGCAGTTCTTC.